The rows below give T cell receptor beta chains drawn from one sample of a study of T cell changes during pregnancy in multiple sclerosis. The protocol was immunoSEQ multiplex PCR, while the TCRdb copy is restricted to in-frame clones and leaves out a portion. Of some 59,000 clones in the sample, roughly 88% are singletons; the top ten hold around 6.8%. Sequencing was performed on peripheral blood, taken in the third trimester of pregnancy. Receptors originate from a female donor in good health, enrolled as a control in a pregnancy study. CDR3s include the opening cysteine and the closing phenylalanine or tryptophan. The D gene is left open where the match is weak. Clone size is given for some rows only: seen once, a few or many times, or a class if the clone is expanded.

TRBD1	TRBJ1-1	TRBV5-1	-	TGCGCCAGCAGCGAAGGGGGCAACACTGAAGCTTTCTTT	CASSEGGNTEAFF
TRBD1	TRBJ1-4	TRBV11-2	-	TGTGCCAGCAGCCCGCCCGACAGGGCGGTCGAAAAACTGTTTTTT	CASSPPDRAVEKLFF
-	TRBJ1-3	TRBV2	-	TGTGCCAGCAGTGATGGTGGGGGGTCAGACACCATATATTTT	CASSDGGGSDTIYF
TRBD2	TRBJ2-5	TRBV6-4	-	TGTGCCAGCAGGCCCACTAGCGGGCCAGGGGAGACCCAGTACTTC	CASRPTSGPGETQYF
-	TRBJ1-5	TRBV7-2	few	TGTGCCAGCAGCCTCTCCCCCTCCCAGCCCCAGCATTTT	CASSLSPSQPQHF
TRBD2	TRBJ2-3	TRBV5-1	-	TGCGCCAGCAGCCCCGGGACTAGCGGGGCGCCCACAGATACGCAGTATTTT	CASSPGTSGAPTDTQYF
TRBD2	TRBJ2-7	TRBV4-2	-	TGTGCCAGCAGCCAACTAAGCGGGAGTTTCGACGAGCAGTACTTC	CASSQLSGSFDEQYF
-	TRBJ2-2	TRBV6-1	-	TGTGCCAGCAGGGGGCCGAACACCGGGGAGCTGTTTTTT	CASRGPNTGELFF
-	TRBJ1-4	TRBV9	-	TGTGCCAGCAGCAGGGCGCGGGGGAGGTCTGAAAAACTGTTTTTT	CASSRARGRSEKLFF
-	TRBJ2-1	TRBV7-2	-	TGTGCCAGCAGCGCCCACGGAGATTACAATGAGCAGTTCTTC	CASSAHGDYNEQFF
TRBD2	TRBJ2-2	TRBV19	-	TGTGCCAGTAGTGATAGCGGGCCGAACACCGGGGAGCTGTTTTTT	CASSDSGPNTGELFF
-	TRBJ1-1	TRBV27	-	TGTGCCAGCAGTTTCGACAGGAGGAGTGAAGCTTTCTTT	CASSFDRRSEAFF
-	TRBJ1-2	TRBV30	few	TGTGCCTGGAGTGTTGGGCCGGCCCATGGCTACACCTTC	CAWSVGPAHGYTF
-	TRBJ1-1	TRBV5-1	-	TGCGCCAGCAGGTTACAGGGACTGAACACTGAAGCTTTCTTT	CASRLQGLNTEAFF
-	TRBJ1-4	TRBV30	-	TGTGCCTGGAGTTCCTTGGGGGGGGTTGAAAAACTGTTTTTT	CAWSSLGGVEKLFF
TRBD1	TRBJ1-2	TRBV19	-	TGTGCCAGTAGTCGCCGGGACAGGGGGGACTATGGCTACACCTTC	CASSRRDRGDYGYTF